This T cell receptor beta chain was sequenced during a study of blood T cells in healthy people across ages. Next came a second PCR, run for about 7 to 12 cycles, which used a sample-barcoded 5' primer along with a J-beta primer mix. TCRdb independently ran MiXCR on the 5' RACE reads; one entry per CDR3 protein. The repertoire holds about a million distinct CDR3 sequences, with roughly 52% as singletons. The authors drew about 9.5 milliliters of peripheral blood from each donor. PBMCs, at least 6.5 million per sample, were isolated. The junction had 6 bases not matched to a gene; V was cut back by 0 bases and J by 2 bases. The germline V gene has CDR1 SGHRS and CDR2 YFSETQ. The CDR3 is 16 residues long. A note on this clonotype: The antigen remains undetermined.

Whole-study results and caveats: Diversity estimated from one million T cells was considered an underestimate. Changes in expanded clonotypes were possibly confounded, as the CMV status of donors was unknown.

This TCR came from a man younger than 45 in good health. Input material: blood. The chain recombines TRBV5-1 with TRBJ2-7; 9 bases are a match to TRBD1. The CDR3 region is CASSLAPGQGTYEQYF. The CDR3, as DNA: TGCGCCAGCAGCTTGGCGCCGGGACAGGGAACCTACGAGCAGTACTTC.